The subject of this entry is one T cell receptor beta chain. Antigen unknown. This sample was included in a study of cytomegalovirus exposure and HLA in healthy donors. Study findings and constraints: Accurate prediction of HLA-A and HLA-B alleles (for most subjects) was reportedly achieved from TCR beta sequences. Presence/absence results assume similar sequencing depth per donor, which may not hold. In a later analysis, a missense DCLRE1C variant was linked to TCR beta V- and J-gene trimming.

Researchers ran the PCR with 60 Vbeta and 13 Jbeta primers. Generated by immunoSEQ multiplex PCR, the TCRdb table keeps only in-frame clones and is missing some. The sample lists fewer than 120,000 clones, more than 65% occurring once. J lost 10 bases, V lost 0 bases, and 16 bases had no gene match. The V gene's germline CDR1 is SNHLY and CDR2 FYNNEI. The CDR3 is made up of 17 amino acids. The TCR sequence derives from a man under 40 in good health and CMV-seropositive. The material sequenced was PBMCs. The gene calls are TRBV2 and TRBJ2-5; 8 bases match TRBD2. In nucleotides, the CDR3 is TGTGCCAGCAGTGAAGCGATGGTGGGGCGAAGCGGGGGAGGCCAGTACTTC. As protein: CASSEAMVGRSGGGQYF.